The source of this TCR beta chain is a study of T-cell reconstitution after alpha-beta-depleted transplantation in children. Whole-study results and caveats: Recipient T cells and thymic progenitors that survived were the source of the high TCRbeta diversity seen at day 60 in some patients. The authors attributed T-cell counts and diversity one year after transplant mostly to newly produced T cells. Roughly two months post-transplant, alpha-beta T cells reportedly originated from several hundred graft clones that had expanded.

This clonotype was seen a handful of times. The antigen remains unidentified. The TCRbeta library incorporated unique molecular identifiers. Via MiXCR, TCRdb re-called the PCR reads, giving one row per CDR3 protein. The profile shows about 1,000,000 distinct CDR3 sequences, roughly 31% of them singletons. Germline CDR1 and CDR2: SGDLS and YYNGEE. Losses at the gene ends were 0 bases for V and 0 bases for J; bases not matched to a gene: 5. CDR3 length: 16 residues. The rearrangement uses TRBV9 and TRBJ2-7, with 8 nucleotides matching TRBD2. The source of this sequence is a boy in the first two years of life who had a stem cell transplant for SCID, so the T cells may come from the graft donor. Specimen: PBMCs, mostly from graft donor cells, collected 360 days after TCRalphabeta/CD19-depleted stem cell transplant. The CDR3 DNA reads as TGTGCCAGCAGCGTAGCGGGTAGCGGGGACTCCTACGAGCAGTACTTC. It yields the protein CASSVAGSGDSYEQYF.